This T cell receptor beta chain emerged from a study of identical twins (dated by TCRdb to about 2016). Study-wide context: TCR alpha and beta repertoires from monozygotic twins, unrelated adults of various ages and cord blood were deep-sequenced to test whether fetal clonotypes persist. To rule out contamination, replicate twin experiments were performed at different times with different library preparation protocols. Results the study describes overall, beyond this receptor: Invariant T cells such as MAIT and iNKT could partly confound zero-insertion analyses, although diverse VJ usage argued against such confounding for most clonotypes. Abundant cord blood beta clonotypes carried fewer insertions; young adult naive repertoires showed a weaker similar trend, while memory repertoires showed none. In monozygotic twins, recombination models systematically underestimated out-of-frame TCR alpha sharing, but the models matched the sharing seen between unrelated individuals. A weaker excess of twin sharing was found in beta out-of-frame sequences because the signal-to-noise ratio was lowered by fewer shared sequences. Conclusions relied on cross-sectional statistical analysis, since the same donors could not be followed over many years. Out-of-frame TCR alpha sequences shared between twins showed an excess of low generation-probability sequences compared with coincidental sharing between unrelated individuals.

Library construction relied on 5' RACE. The sequencing machine was an Illumina HiSeq 2000. Template switching added a universal primer binding site, and the final cDNA carried a unique molecular identifier that allowed TCR cDNA molecules to be counted accurately. First-strand cDNA for TCR alpha and beta chains was synthesized from specific primers in the conserved constant-segment region. Each cDNA library was double barcoded, with a SMART-Mk sample barcode plus Illumina barcodes, to control for contamination. TruSeq adapter sequences and Illumina sample barcodes were added in two successive PCR steps. The TCR alpha and beta cDNA libraries were sequenced on the Illumina HiSeq platform using custom primers. In the source study's methods: MiGEC processed the raw reads to extract unique molecular identifiers, while MiXCR was used to determine the CDR3 positions. For each individual, recombination models were inferred using an EM algorithm with the repgenHMM and IGoR tools. The analysis of shared clonotypes was done with the tcR package in R, with sharing normalized by the product of cloneset sizes. To study raw recombination without the effects of thymic and clonal selection, out-of-frame nonproductive sequences were analyzed. The public reads were reprocessed in TCRdb via fastp at Q25 and MiXCR, keeping in-frame beta chains. Identical CDR3 proteins give one entry, which carries the most common genes and DNA. The V and J calls shown here were made by TCRdb, not taken from the authors' results. This sample gives 600,000 to 700,000 distinct CDR3 sequences in total; about 20% of them show up just once. The top ten hold 4% to 5.5% of the sample.

All donors were healthy Caucasians. Three pairs of female monozygotic twins, all aged roughly 18 to 30 years, made up the twin cohort. The RNA used for TCR libraries was isolated from peripheral blood mononuclear cells. Spanning cysteine to phenylalanine, the CDR3 consists of 12 amino acids. Left in the record is the CDR3 DNA by itself, 36 bases read in frame from the first base. The germline V gene sets CDR1 to SGDLS and CDR2 to YYNGEE. V drops 3 bases and J drops 8 bases, leaving 6 bases in between. At least ten counts were recorded for this clonotype. The target of this receptor is not known. Per-base qualities were not stored, and no clone one base away is much larger. These sequences were also reported in another study, on T cells expressing NK-cell markers. Looking at the second paper: Eight donors provided sorted CD3+CD56+NKG2C+, CD3+CD56+NKG2C- and CD3+CD56-NKG2C+ T-cell subsets, whose TCR beta-chain repertoires were profiled. Of the eight sequenced donors, seven were found to be HCMV-seropositive and one was found to be HCMV-seronegative. In several experiments an anti-gammadeltaTCR antibody was added to restrict sorting to alphabetaTCR-expressing T cells. In about 6 donors, the dominant CD3+CD56+NKG2C+ clonotypes were found to rank among the top 10 CD8+ clonotypes and to make up about 1.0-8% of CD8+ T cells. Those dominant clonotypes were again the most abundant among CD3+CD56-NKG2C+ cells in a few donors, at about 25-65%. It remained unclear whether the expanded NKG2C-expressing T cell clones were specific for HCMV antigens. The study sequenced eight donors, all healthy volunteers chosen at random: three men and five women. To determine HCMV serostatus, a commercial ELISA kit was used to detect HCMV-specific IgG in serum. For about 6 donors, bulk peripheral blood T-cell repertoires were additionally sequenced from unsorted PBMC. MIGEC handled demultiplexing of the reads and grouping by UMI, while MiTCR was used to assemble and quantify clonotypes. To exclude erroneous sequences, any TCR cDNA sequence not supported by at least two reads was discarded. The tcR package was used for downstream repertoire analysis, and clonotypes were matched between fractions using CDR3 nucleotide sequence together with V segment. VDJmatch was used to annotate antigen specificity against VDJdb, with one amino acid substitution in CDR3 permitted.

Sequencing used PBMCs. The receptor comes from a woman between 18 and 30 years old in good health. Recombination linked TRBV9 to TRBJ1-6, with the D gene not clear enough to name. This receptor carries the CDR3 CASSAWDSPLHF. The nucleotides are TGTGCCAGCAGCGCCTGGGATTCACCCCTCCACTTT.